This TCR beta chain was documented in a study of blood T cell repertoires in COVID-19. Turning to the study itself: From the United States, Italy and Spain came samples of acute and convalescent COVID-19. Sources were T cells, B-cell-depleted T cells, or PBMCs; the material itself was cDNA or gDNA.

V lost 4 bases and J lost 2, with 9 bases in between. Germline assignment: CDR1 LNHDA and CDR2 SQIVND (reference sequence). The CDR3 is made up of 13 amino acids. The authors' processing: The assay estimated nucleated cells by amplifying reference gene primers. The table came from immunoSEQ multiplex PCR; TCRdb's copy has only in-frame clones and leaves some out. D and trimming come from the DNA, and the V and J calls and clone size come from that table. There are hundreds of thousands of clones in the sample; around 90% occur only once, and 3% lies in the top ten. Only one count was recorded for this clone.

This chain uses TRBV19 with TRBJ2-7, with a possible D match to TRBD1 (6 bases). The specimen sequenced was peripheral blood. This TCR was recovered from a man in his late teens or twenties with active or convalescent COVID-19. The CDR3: CASSTTGTYEQYF. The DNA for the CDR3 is TGTGCCAGTAGTACAACAGGGACCTACGAGCAGTACTTC.